This T cell receptor beta chain was obtained from a study of T cells in localized non-small cell lung cancer. Notes on the study in general: Maximal T cell clonality occurred in uninvolved adjacent lung, with tumor ranking below it. Adjacent lung had a median around 60 of the 100 largest tumor clones. Because only a single region of the tumor was sequenced, heterogeneity remains possible. Increased T cell density in blood showed an association with longer overall survival.

Clones were read by immunoSEQ multiplex PCR, and TCRdb kept only the in-frame ones, dropping some. Here the sample spans 35,000 or so clones, around 88% being singletons. For this clone: What it binds is unknown.

The CDR3 extends over 14 amino acids. The ends lost 5 bases at V and 13 bases at J; junction bases unmatched: 16. Germline V gene data show CDR1 as MDHEN and CDR2 as SYDVKM. The sequencing here drew on peripheral blood, taken before any cancer treatment. The source is a woman aged 40-75 years with stage I lung adenocarcinoma. The chain combines TRBV28 with TRBJ1-2, with 7 nucleotides matching TRBD1. The CDR3 here is CASSPIRADRQTTF. The CDR3 bases are TGTGCCAGCAGTCCGATTAGGGCGGACAGGCAGACCACCTTC.